This T cell receptor beta chain stems from a study of OX40 agonist ivuxolimab in advanced cancers. Study results and caveats: There were also nonresponders showing low normalized T-cell clonal expansion.

Repertoires were generated with immunoSEQ multiplex PCR, while TCRdb's copy carries only in-frame clones and drops some. The table has over 15,000 clones, approximately 74% seen once. Germline assignment: CDR1 LGHNA and CDR2 YNFKEQ. The CDR3 has 16 amino acids. Trimming took 4 bases from V and 5 from J; bases not matched to a gene: 9. Blood draws occurred at baseline, cycle 4 day 1, and cycle 7 day 1. On this clone: Its antigen is not known.

This sequence originates from an adult with an advanced solid tumor such as melanoma, head and neck, liver or kidney cancer. The J gene is TRBJ2-3, the V gene TRBV4-2, with TRBD2 identical over 10 bases. Sequenced here: CD4+ or CD8+ T cells sorted from blood, sampled in a trial of the OX40 agonist ivuxolimab. The DNA for the CDR3 is TGTGCCAGCAGCCGCGACCTAGCGGGGGATTTAGATACGCAGTATTTT. This gives the protein CASSRDLAGDLDTQYF.